Each of the 22 T cell receptor beta chains below was sequenced from the same sample in a study of T cell changes during pregnancy in multiple sclerosis. TCRdb's copy holds only in-frame clones and misses some; the assay was immunoSEQ multiplex PCR. The repertoire holds about 59,000 clones, with around 87% as singletons. The specimen sequenced was peripheral blood from another person, used as feeder cells. The source of these receptors is a human donor whose cells served as feeder cells for cultures in a pregnancy study.

V is TRBV6-1 and J is TRBJ2-7, with D perhaps matching TRBD1 or TRBD2 (5 bases each). CDR1 and CDR2 from the germline V gene are MNHNS and SASEGT. With 3 bases removed from V and 3 bases from J, the gap between germline ends came to 12 bases. CDR3 length: 14 amino acids. DNA for the CDR3: TGTGCCAGCAGTGAGGGACCCTCGGACTACGAGCAGTACTTC. The encoded protein is CASSEGPSDYEQYF.

The V and J genes are TRBV21-1 and TRBJ1-2. TRBV21-1 has pseudogene status. The CDR3 is made up of 10 amino acids. The chain's CDR3 is CASRPYGYTF. For the CDR3, the DNA is TGTGCCAGCAGGCCCTATGGCTACACCTTC.

This clone has a handful of counts. The V call is TRBV7-2, the J call TRBJ1-2; TRBD1 matches 8 bases. Trimming at V came to 6 bases and at J to 7 bases, leaving 16 bases not matched to a gene. Per the germline V gene, CDR1 is SGHTA and CDR2 is FQGNSA. This CDR3 spans 16 amino acids. CDR3 in amino acids: CASRNPGTGLSGGYTF. In nucleotides, the CDR3 is TGTGCCAGCAGAAATCCCGGGACAGGTTTGAGTGGTGGCTACACCTTC.

The chain has TRBV28 and TRBJ2-6; TRBD1 matches 7 bases. The CDR3 consists of 18 residues. CDR1 and CDR2 from the germline V gene are MDHEN and SYDVKM. Losses at the gene ends were 3 bases for V and 0 bases for J; bases not matched to a gene: 8. This CDR3 reads CASSFGWQGDSGANVLTF. CDR3 nucleotide sequence: TGTGCCAGCAGTTTTGGGTGGCAGGGGGACTCTGGGGCCAACGTCCTGACTTTC.

J is TRBJ1-6 and V is TRBV6-8; D is perhaps TRBD1 (6 bases). This CDR3 has 15 residues. V lost 8 bases to trimming and J lost 4 bases, with 15 bases between them. Germline V CDR1 and CDR2: MNHGY, SAAAGT. The CDR3 sequence is CASSPKDSYNSPLHF. CDR3 coding DNA: TGTGCCAGCTCTCCAAAGGACAGTTATAATTCACCCCTCCACTTT.

The CDR3, as DNA: TGTGCCAGCAGCTTAGGACAGGCGTTCTACGAGCAGTACTTC. Amino acid sequence: CASSLGQAFYEQYF. The rearrangement joins TRBV7-9 to TRBJ2-7; D might be TRBD1 (6 bases). Germline V gene lookup returns CDR1 SEHNR and CDR2 FQNEAQ (reference sequence). The ends were cut back, 1 base at V and 3 bases at J, with 10 bases in the middle. The CDR3 covers 14 residues. Supplemented by reference TRBV7-9 and TRBJ2-7, the full variable domain reads DTGVSQNPRHKITKRGQNVTFRCDPISEHNRLYWYRQTLGQGPEFLTYFQNEAQLEKSRLLSDRFSAERPKGSFSTLEIQRTEQGDSAMYLCASSLGQAFYEQYFGPGTRLTVT.

The chain employs TRBV7-9 and TRBJ2-7, with 8 positions matching TRBD1. Per germline, CDR1 SEHNR and CDR2 FQNEAQ (reference sequence). V shed 4 bases, J shed 1 base, and the junction held 6 bases outside the gene matches. There are 15 residues in the CDR3. DNA for the CDR3: TGTGCCAGCAGCTGGACAGGGTCAACGTCCTACGAGCAGTACTTC. This codes for CASSWTGSTSYEQYF.

The chain recombines TRBV5-1 with TRBJ2-1, with 7 bases aligning to TRBD2. The V gene end was trimmed by 1 base and the J gene end by 4 bases; junction bases not matched to a gene: 8. Germline CDR1 and CDR2: SGHRS and YFSETQ. This CDR3 contains 16 residues. The CDR3 region is CASSLRTSGRYNEQFF. The CDR3 region has the DNA TGCGCCAGCAGCTTGCGGACTAGTGGGAGATACAATGAGCAGTTCTTC.

V gene TRBV9 combines with J gene TRBJ1-2; D not resolved. Trimming pared 4 bases from V and 4 bases from J, leaving 17 bases between. CDR1 is SGDLS, CDR2 YYNGEE, per germline. CDR3 length: 15 amino acids. CDR3 nucleotides: TGTGCCAGCAGCCCGGTTGCCGGGGTCGGCTATGGCTACACCTTC. Its translation is CASSPVAGVGYGYTF.

The chain recombines TRBV6-6 with TRBJ2-3; D perhaps matches TRBD1 (6 bases). V lost 5 bases and J 2 bases, leaving 14 bases between the germline ends. Germline-derived CDR1 and CDR2 are MNHNY and SVGAGI (reference sequence). This CDR3 region has 15 residues. CDR3 DNA sequence: TGTGCCAGCAGTCGTCAGGACAGTTACACAGATACGCAGTATTTT. Amino acids: CASSRQDSYTDTQYF.

The chain links TRBV7-3 to TRBJ2-1; the D is unclear. The length of the CDR3 is 14 residues. Germline lookup yields CDR1 SGHTA and CDR2 FQGTGA. V lost 5 bases to trimming and J lost 0 bases, with 8 bases between them. CDR3 residues: CASSPQNSYNEQFF. The CDR3 coding sequence is TGTGCCAGCAGCCCACAGAACTCCTACAATGAGCAGTTCTTC.

Only a few counts were recorded for this clone. V and J are TRBV9 and TRBJ1-6; D unclear. Germline V gives CDR1 SGDLS, CDR2 YYNGEE. This CDR3 is built from 15 residues. With 2 bases removed from V and 11 bases from J, the gap between germline ends came to 17 bases. Written as DNA, the CDR3 is TGTGCCAGCAGCGTTAGATGGGAGGTTACGGCACCCCTCCACTTT. It specifies CASSVRWEVTAPLHF.

The chain uses TRBV10-3 and TRBJ2-2; tentatively, D is TRBD1 (5 bases). The CDR3 consists of 15 residues. CDR1 and CDR2 from the germline V gene are ENHRY and SYGVKD. Trimming left V 4 bases short and J 4 bases short, with 13 bases between. In nucleotides, the CDR3 is TGTGCCATCAGTGTATCACTGACAGTCACCGGGGAGCTGTTTTTT. Translation gives CAISVSLTVTGELFF.

This rearrangement joins TRBV5-1 to TRBJ1-1, with D hard to call. Germline V gene sequence: CDR1 SGHRS, CDR2 YFSETQ. With 1 base removed from V and 1 base from J, the gap between germline ends came to 11 bases. CDR3 length: 15 residues. The CDR3 here is CASSLSPQPNTEAFF. DNA for the CDR3: TGCGCCAGCAGCTTGTCGCCGCAACCGAACACTGAAGCTTTCTTT.

The rearrangement uses TRBV5-6 and TRBJ1-5; D may be TRBD1 (6 bases). Germline assignment: CDR1 SGHDT and CDR2 YYEEEE. V lost 1 base, J lost 1 base, and 9 bases lay in between. The CDR3 sequence is 15 residues long. CDR3 sequence (DNA): TGTGCCAGCAGCTTGCTGGGGGCGAGCAATCAGCCCCAGCATTTT. Translated: CASSLLGASNQPQHF.

The chain carries TRBV19 and TRBJ2-5; 12 nucleotides agree with TRBD2. The germline V gene has CDR1 LNHDA and CDR2 SQIVND (reference sequence). CDR3 length: 15 amino acids. Losses at the gene ends were 4 bases for V and 3 bases for J; bases not matched to a gene: 3. CDR3: CASSTLAGGEETQYF. CDR3 nucleotide sequence: TGTGCCAGTAGTACCCTAGCGGGAGGGGAAGAGACCCAGTACTTC. The variable domain in full, with the rest retrieved from reference TRBV19 and TRBJ2-5, is DGGITQSPKYLFRKEGQNVTLSCEQNLNHDAMYWYRQDPGQGLRLIYYSQIVNDFQKGDIAEGYSVSREKKESFPLTVTSAQKNPTAFYLCASSTLAGGEETQYFGPGTRLLVL.

This chain joins TRBV5-1 and TRBJ2-3; no firm D call. The CDR3 length is 13 residues. V was trimmed by 4 bases and J by 2 bases, leaving 8 bases between them. Germline V CDR1 and CDR2: SGHRS, YFSETQ. This CDR3 reads CASSPEATDTQYF. CDR3 nucleotides: TGCGCCAGCAGCCCCGAGGCCACAGATACGCAGTATTTT.

V and J are TRBV19 and TRBJ1-1; D call uncertain. This CDR3 has 15 residues. Trimming cost V 5 bases and J 3 bases, with 16 bases left between them. Germline values: CDR1 LNHDA, CDR2 SQIVND (reference sequence). The CDR3 DNA reads TGTGCCAGTAGTCTTGGGCGGGAGAGGGACACTGAAGCTTTCTTT. This sequence encodes CASSLGRERDTEAFF.

J is TRBJ2-7 and V is TRBV7-2; D unclear. With 2 bases removed from V and 7 bases from J, the gap between germline ends came to 12 bases. CDR3 length: 13 residues. The germline gives CDR1 SGHTA, CDR2 FQGNSA. The chain's CDR3 is CASSLLTPAEQYF. CDR3 coding DNA: TGTGCCAGCAGCTTATTAACGCCCGCGGAGCAGTACTTC.

The CDR3 region is CASSLGGGSQPQHF. Written as DNA, the CDR3 is TGTGCCAGCAGTTTAGGGGGGGGCTCTCAGCCCCAGCATTTT. The chain uses TRBV28 and TRBJ1-5; D perhaps matches TRBD1 (6 bases). Trimming took off 2 bases at V and 6 bases at J, with 11 bases between the two ends. Germline assignment: CDR1 MDHEN and CDR2 SYDVKM. This CDR3 has 14 amino acids.

This chain links TRBV27 with TRBJ1-1; tentatively, D is TRBD1 (5 bases). Trimming cost V 2 bases and J 0 bases, with 16 bases left between them. The CDR3 is 17 residues long. Germline-derived CDR1 and CDR2 are MNHEY and SMNVEV (reference sequence). CDR3 in DNA: TGTGCCAGCAGTTTAATTATTGGGGGTGGGCTGAACACTGAAGCTTTCTTT. As protein: CASSLIIGGGLNTEAFF.

The rearrangement uses TRBV11-2 and TRBJ2-5; possible D gene TRBD2, 5 bases. The V end was cut by 1 base, the J end by 5 bases, with 11 bases between. The V gene's germline CDR1 is SGHAT and CDR2 FQNNGV. CDR3 size: 14 residues. CDR3 sequence (DNA): TGTGCCAGCAGCTTAGGAGGGTACAAGGAGACCCAGTACTTC. It codes for CASSLGGYKETQYF.